Following are 25 T cell receptor beta chains from one sample sequenced in a study of regulatory T cells in long-lasting Graves disease. For TCR beta, libraries came from iRepertoire HTBI primers and Arm-PCR of CDR3 regions. TCRdb re-called the multiplex PCR reads with MiXCR, one entry per CDR3 protein. The sample records around 500,000 distinct CDR3 sequences, around 21% being singletons. Time point denoted: persistent/refractory GD, antithyroid drugs over 5 years with positive TRAb. Following extraction of RNA from PBMCs, that RNA was used to make the TCR library. The sample here was peripheral blood mononuclear cells (PBMCs), taken when the disease was refractory, from a patient treated with antithyroid drugs. These TCRs come from a female donor with Graves disease.

The chain employs TRBV28 and TRBJ2-7; tentative D call: TRBD2 (6 bases). CDR3 size: 15 residues. V lost 5 bases, J lost 4 bases, and 18 bases lay in between. The germline V gene encodes CDR1 MDHEN and CDR2 SYDVKM. CDR3 in amino acids: CASSPRDFGAYEQYF. For the CDR3, the DNA is TGTGCCAGCAGTCCCCGGGACTTTGGTGCTTACGAGCAGTACTTC.

As concerns this clonotype: Given a much more abundant clone one base away, this may be a read error. In DNA form, the CDR3 reads TGTGCCAGCACCTCGTCCCAGTATGATTCACCCCTCCACTTT. As protein: CASTSSQYDSPLHF. The chain recombines TRBV28 with TRBJ1-6; D call uncertain. This CDR3 spans 14 amino acids. Germline V gene sequence: CDR1 MDHEN, CDR2 SYDVKM. Trimming removed 7 bases from V and 8 bases from J, with 15 bases in between.

V usage is TRBV19 and J usage is TRBJ2-4; 9 bases agree with TRBD1. This CDR3 spans 19 amino acids. Germline loops: CDR1 LNHDA, CDR2 SQIVND (reference sequence). Trimming at V came to 0 bases and at J to 3 bases, leaving 12 bases not matched to a gene. The CDR3 is CASSIDPGQGRFGKNIQYF. The CDR3 coding sequence is TGTGCCAGTAGTATAGATCCCGGACAGGGGAGATTCGGCAAAAACATTCAGTACTTC.

This clonotype was seen at least ten times. This chain links TRBV6-5 with TRBJ2-5; 15 bases map to TRBD2. The junction had 13 bases not matched to a gene; V was cut back by 3 bases and J by 5 bases. CDR1 is MNHEY and CDR2 is SVGAGI in the germline V gene. CDR3 length: 19 amino acids. Here the CDR3 DNA reads TGTGCCAGCAGTTATGGCCCACATAGGACTAGCGGGAGGGCGGAGACCCAGTACTTC. This sequence encodes CASSYGPHRTSGRAETQYF.

This chain links TRBV20-1 with TRBJ1-5, with D tentatively TRBD1 (5 bases). With 6 bases removed from V and 0 bases from J, the gap between germline ends came to 12 bases. The V gene's germline CDR1 is DFQATT and CDR2 SNEGSKA (reference sequence). The CDR3 spans 14 residues. As DNA, the CDR3 is TGCAGTGCGGGGGTAGAATATAGCAATCAGCCCCAGCATTTT. It codes for CSAGVEYSNQPQHF.

This chain uses TRBV28 with TRBJ1-2, with 9 bases lining up with TRBD1. V lost 7 bases to trimming and J lost 8 bases; unmatched junction nucleotides: 11. The CDR3 sequence is 14 residues long. CDR1 is MDHEN and CDR2 is SYDVKM in the germline V gene. This CDR3 reads CASNSGTGRRGYTF. The CDR3 coding sequence is TGTGCCAGCAATTCGGGGACAGGGAGACGAGGCTACACCTTC.

The rearrangement uses TRBV6-2 or TRBV6-3 and TRBJ2-3; 7 bases match TRBD2. V was clipped by 7 bases and J by 4 bases; unmatched bases: 11. This CDR3 is built from 15 residues. CDR1 is MNHEY, CDR2 SVGEGT, per germline. The CDR3 reads CASTNSGFGSDTQYF. The CDR3 DNA reads as TGTGCCAGCACCAATAGCGGGTTTGGCTCAGATACGCAGTATTTT.

As regards this clonotype: With a much larger clone just one base away, this may be a read error. The J gene is TRBJ2-5, the V gene TRBV7-2, with no clear D. The germline CDR1 and CDR2 sequences are SGHTA and FQGNSA. The V gene lost 2 bases and the J gene lost 0 bases, with 19 bases spanning the gap. The CDR3 consists of 18 residues. Here the CDR3 reads CASSLQGASDPYQETQYF. The CDR3 coding sequence is TGTGCCAGCAGCTTACAAGGCGCCAGTGACCCGTACCAAGAGACCCAGTACTTC.

This clonotype was seen repeatedly, ten times or more. J is TRBJ1-1 and V is TRBV28, with TRBD1 matching 7 bases. V dropped 6 bases and J dropped 8; count of bases not matched to a gene: 12. The V gene's germline CDR1 is MDHEN and CDR2 SYDVKM. CDR3 length equals 14 residues. DNA for the CDR3: TGTGCCAGCAGGTCGGGACAGATCCCTCGGGAAGCTTTCTTT. It yields the protein CASRSGQIPREAFF.

J is TRBJ1-1 and V is TRBV28; perhaps TRBD1 as D (5 bases). Germline lookup yields CDR1 MDHEN and CDR2 SYDVKM. The CDR3 is made up of 18 amino acids. V was pared by 7 bases and J by 4 bases, with 28 bases between. CDR3 bases: TGTGCCAGCAAAACTGTAAAGGGGACGGTTCGGTGGTTCACTGAAGCTTTCTTT. As protein: CASKTVKGTVRWFTEAFF.

The CDR3: CASSLATGATYEQYF. CDR3 DNA sequence: TGCGCCAGCAGCTTGGCCACAGGGGCAACCTACGAGCAGTACTTC. V is TRBV5-1 and J is TRBJ2-7, with 7 bases aligning to TRBD1. Per the germline V gene, CDR1 is SGHRS and CDR2 is YFSETQ. CDR3 length: 15 residues. Trimming cost V 0 bases and J 2 bases; bases outside gene matches: 5.

This clonotype was counted between two and nine times. The chain links TRBV5-5 to TRBJ1-5, with D unresolved. This CDR3 spans 17 amino acids. V was trimmed by 1 base and J by 1 base, leaving 15 bases between them. Per the germline V gene, CDR1 is SGHKS and CDR2 is YYEKEE (reference sequence). The CDR3 DNA reads as TGTGCCAGCAGCTTGAGAGGAGGAGGGATGAGCAATCAGCCCCAGCATTTT. This encodes CASSLRGGGMSNQPQHF.

This clonotype was counted a few times. V usage is TRBV27 and J usage is TRBJ1-1; D perhaps matches TRBD1 (5 bases). Germline CDR1 is MNHEY and CDR2 is SMNVEV (reference sequence). Trimming left V 2 bases short and J 4 bases short, with 8 bases between. The CDR3 is made up of 13 amino acids. CDR3 in amino acids: CASSLNGGTEAFF. CDR3 nucleotides: TGTGCCAGCAGTTTAAACGGGGGCACTGAAGCTTTCTTT.

The sample holds many counts of this clonotype. The chain joins TRBV11-2 to TRBJ1-5; 10 positions match TRBD1. The germline CDR1 and CDR2 sequences are SGHAT and FQNNGV. V shed 2 bases, J shed 9 bases, and the junction held 4 bases outside the gene matches. The CDR3 runs 14 residues. The CDR3 reads CASSLRTGGVPQHF. The CDR3 DNA follows: TGTGCCAGCAGCTTAAGGACAGGGGGAGTGCCCCAGCATTTT. The variable domain in full, with the rest retrieved from reference TRBV11-2 and TRBJ1-5, is EAGVAQSPRYKIIEKRQSVAFWCNPISGHATLYWYQQILGQGPKLLIQFQNNGVVDDSQLPKDRFSAERLKGVDSTLKIQPAKLEDSAVYLCASSLRTGGVPQHFGDGTRLSIL.

This clonotype was observed many times. The gene calls are TRBV2 and TRBJ1-2; 7 nucleotides match TRBD1. The CDR3 has 12 residues. The V segment lost 4 bases and the J segment 6 bases; nucleotides outside the gene matches: 2. Germline V gene lookup returns CDR1 SNHLY and CDR2 FYNNEI. The CDR3 DNA sequence: TGTGCCAGCAGTGGACAGGGTGATGGCTACACCTTC. It yields the protein CASSGQGDGYTF. Complete variable domain (other parts from reference TRBV2 and TRBJ1-2): EPEVTQTPSHQVTQMGQEVILRCVPISNHLYFYWYRQILGQKVEFLVSFYNNEISEKSEIFDDQFSVERPDGSNFTLKIRSTKLEDSAMYFCASSGQGDGYTFGSGTRLTVV.

The chain has TRBV20-1 and TRBJ2-7; 8 bases are a match to TRBD2. V shed 5 bases and J 0 bases; nucleotides not matched to a gene: 15. In germline, CDR1 is DFQATT, CDR2 SNEGSKA (reference sequence). CDR3 length: 17 residues. Written as DNA, the CDR3 is TGCAGTGCTGACCCAGACGGGGGGAGCGGGAGCTCCTACGAGCAGTACTTC. This encodes CSADPDGGSGSSYEQYF.

The chain links TRBV2 to TRBJ2-1; possibly TRBD1 for D (5 bases). The CDR3 spans 13 residues. Trimming cost V 4 bases and J 7 bases, with 11 bases left between them. The V gene's germline CDR1 is SNHLY and CDR2 FYNNEI. CDR3 residues: CASSGQIRNEQFF. The CDR3 region has the DNA TGTGCCAGCAGTGGACAGATTAGGAATGAGCAGTTCTTC.

This clonotype was counted many times. This sequence joins TRBV2 and TRBJ1-5; D remains unclear. Trimming took off 0 bases at V and 3 bases at J, with 9 bases between the two ends. The germline gives CDR1 SNHLY, CDR2 FYNNEI. The CDR3 sequence is 15 residues long. The CDR3 sequence is CASSEARGSNQPQHF. CDR3 in DNA: TGTGCCAGCAGTGAAGCGCGCGGATCCAATCAGCCCCAGCATTTT. Drawing the rest from reference TRBV2 and TRBJ1-5, the complete variable domain is EPEVTQTPSHQVTQMGQEVILRCVPISNHLYFYWYRQILGQKVEFLVSFYNNEISEKSEIFDDQFSVERPDGSNFTLKIRSTKLEDSAMYFCASSEARGSNQPQHFGDGTRLSIL.

Here the CDR3 DNA reads TGTGCCAGCAGTTTAACCCTAGCGGGAAGAGAGCAGTTCTTC. It yields the protein CASSLTLAGREQFF. J is TRBJ2-1 and V is TRBV27; 9 nucleotides agree with TRBD2. CDR1 and CDR2 (germline): MNHEY, SMNVEV (reference sequence). With 2 bases clipped from V and 10 bases from J, the junction kept 6 bases outside the gene matches. The CDR3 is made up of 14 amino acids.

This clonotype was observed many times. The chain employs TRBV27 and TRBJ1-2; D might be TRBD1 (5 bases). Germline V gives CDR1 MNHEY, CDR2 SMNVEV (reference sequence). This CDR3 is 13 amino acids long. Trimming stripped 7 bases from V and 4 bases from J, with 13 bases between. CDR3 bases: TGTGCCAGCAAACGACAGTACAGCTATGGCTACACCTTC. Translating gives CASKRQYSYGYTF.

The chain combines TRBV5-1 with TRBJ2-7, with D tentatively TRBD1 or TRBD2 (5 bases each). This CDR3 spans 16 amino acids. CDR1 is SGHRS and CDR2 is YFSETQ in the germline V gene. V was shortened by 3 bases and J by 1 base, with 17 bases between the two germline ends. This CDR3 reads CASSSPRSGGSYEQYF. The CDR3 DNA follows: TGCGCCAGCAGCTCCCCCCGGAGTGGGGGTTCCTACGAGCAGTACTTC. The complete variable domain, with remaining parts taken from reference TRBV5-1 and TRBJ2-7, reads KAGVTQTPRYLIKTRGQQVTLSCSPISGHRSVSWYQQTPGQGLQFLFEYFSETQRNKGNFPGRFSGRQFSNSRSEMNVSTLELGDSALYLCASSSPRSGGSYEQYFGPGTRLTVT.

This clonotype was observed many times. The chain couples TRBV18 to TRBJ2-7, with no clear D. Germline V lookup: CDR1 KGHSH, CDR2 LQKENI. This CDR3 spans 13 amino acids. Trimming stripped 3 bases from V and 7 bases from J, with 13 bases between. Here the CDR3 reads CASSPGPTAEQYF. The CDR3 DNA sequence: TGTGCCAGCTCACCCGGACCCACAGCGGAGCAGTACTTC.

The rearrangement uses TRBV29-1 and TRBJ1-1, with no clear D. The V and J ends lost 4 bases and 1 base respectively, with 4 bases between them. The CDR3 runs to 11 residues. Germline loops: CDR1 SQVTM, CDR2 ANQGSEA. This chain's CDR3 is CSVVQNTEAFF. The CDR3 bases are TGCAGCGTTGTTCAGAACACTGAAGCTTTCTTT.

The rearrangement joins TRBV29-1 to TRBJ1-1; no firm D call. From germline, CDR1 is SQVTM and CDR2 ANQGSEA. The CDR3 contains 13 residues. V was cut by 1 base and J by 4 bases, with 10 bases left in between. The CDR3 region is CSVEAPLSTEAFF. CDR3 coding DNA: TGCAGCGTTGAAGCCCCTTTGAGCACTGAAGCTTTCTTT.

This clonotype has a count of ten or more. The chain has TRBV28 and TRBJ2-7; 8 positions agree with TRBD2. The CDR3 loop spans 14 amino acids. V lost 2 bases, J lost 6 bases, and 6 bases stayed unmatched. Germline V gene lookup returns CDR1 MDHEN and CDR2 SYDVKM. This chain's CDR3 is CASSLRAGDGEQYF. DNA for the CDR3: TGTGCCAGCAGTTTACGAGCGGGAGACGGCGAGCAGTACTTC.